A selection of T cell receptor beta chains follows, all from one sample in a study of response to subunit inactivated influenza vaccine. TCRdb re-called the RT-PCR reads through MiXCR, storing one row per CDR3 protein. The sample holds around 250,000 distinct CDR3 sequences, roughly an eighth seen once. This sample comprised non-naive T cells sorted from PBMCs, obtained 14 days before vaccination. All receptors come from a man in his fifties or sixties who received an inactivated influenza vaccine. Both conserved end residues are part of each CDR3. Each record gives: V gene, clone size, J gene, D gene, CDR3 DNA, CDR3 protein. A D gene is named only where the DNA matches it firmly. Clone size is not always given. Where it is, it says once, few, many or a class for expanded clones.

TRBV7-2,few,TRBJ1-2,-,TGTGCCAGCAGCCATACAGGTGAAGGCTACACCTTC,CASSHTGEGYTF
TRBV3-1,many,TRBJ2-1,TRBD2,TGTGCCAGCAGCCACGGGACTAGCGGGAGGTACAATGAGCAGTTCTTC,CASSHGTSGRYNEQFF
TRBV20-1,many,TRBJ1-1,-,TGCAGTGCTAGGGACCGGACAGACCAAGCTTTCTTT,CSARDRTDQAFF
TRBV14,few,TRBJ2-5,TRBD1,TGTGCCAGCAGCCTACAGGGGGCAAAGTACCAAGAGACCCAGTACTTC,CASSLQGAKYQETQYF
TRBV12-3/TRBV12-4,many,TRBJ2-2,-,TGTGCCAGCAGTTTTAGGGACAAGAACACCGGGGAGCTGTTTTTT,CASSFRDKNTGELFF
TRBV29-1,-,TRBJ2-1,TRBD2,TGCAGCGTTGAAGTGGGAGGGCCACATAGTGAGCAGTTCTTC,CSVEVGGPHSEQFF
TRBV20-1,few,TRBJ2-1,TRBD2,TGCAGTGCTAGTCAAGGACTAGGAACGCATGAGCAGTTCTTC,CSASQGLGTHEQFF
TRBV10-3,-,TRBJ1-1,-,TGTGCCATCATGAACGACGGACCGAACACTGAAGCTTTCTTT,CAIMNDGPNTEAFF
TRBV7-2,-,TRBJ2-6,-,TGTGCCAGCAGCTTTGGGCGTTCTGGGGCCAACGTCCTGACTTTC,CASSFGRSGANVLTF
TRBV24-1,many,TRBJ2-5,TRBD1,TGTGCCACCAGTGACCGGGACAGGGGCGGATATAGGGAGACCCAGTACTTC,CATSDRDRGGYRETQYF
TRBV10-2,few,TRBJ2-6,TRBD1,TGCGCCAGCAGAGGACAGGGGGCTGATGGGGCCAACGTCCTGACTTTC,CASRGQGADGANVLTF
TRBV27,few,TRBJ2-5,TRBD1,TGTGCCAGCAGTGAGACAGGGGGTTGGCAGACCCAGTACTTC,CASSETGGWQTQYF
TRBV25-1,few,TRBJ2-7,TRBD1,TGTGCCAGCTCGACAGGGTTCTCCTACGAGCAGTACTTC,CASSTGFSYEQYF
TRBV12-3/TRBV12-4,many,TRBJ2-1,TRBD2,TGTGCCAGCAGGAAGCTAGCGGGGGGGGGTGAGCAGTTCTTC,CASRKLAGGGEQFF
TRBV12-3/TRBV12-4,-,TRBJ2-1,-,TGTGCCAGCAGTTTAACGGGCAGGGCACTCCAGTTCTTC,CASSLTGRALQFF
TRBV29-1,-,TRBJ1-2,-,TGCAGCGTTGGGGGATCAACAGCAAATCTCTATGGCTACACCTTC,CSVGGSTANLYGYTF
TRBV30,few,TRBJ2-3,-,TGTGCCTGGAGCCGAGGGTTTTTTTACACAGATACGCAGTATTTT,CAWSRGFFYTDTQYF
TRBV29-1,few,TRBJ1-5,TRBD1,TGCAGCGTGGCAGCCGGGACAGGGGGGAATCAGCCCCAGCATTTT,CSVAAGTGGNQPQHF
TRBV5-4,few,TRBJ2-3,-,TGTGCCAGCAGCCGGGACACGGGCCTAGGCACAGATACGCAGTATTTT,CASSRDTGLGTDTQYF
TRBV24-1,many,TRBJ2-1,-,TGTGCCACCAGTGATGGGGAAACTTCTTTCTACAATGAGCAGTTCTTC,CATSDGETSFYNEQFF
TRBV20-1,-,TRBJ2-1,TRBD2,TGCAGTGCTAGTCAAGCGGGAGGTTCAGGTTCCTACAATGAGCAGTTCTTC,CSASQAGGSGSYNEQFF
TRBV7-9,few,TRBJ2-7,-,TGTGCCAGCAGCCACACAGGGAGGGACGAGCAGTACTTC,CASSHTGRDEQYF
TRBV28,-,TRBJ2-1,TRBD2,TGTGCCAGCAGTTTAGGGGGGTGGGGACTAGCGGTCTACAATGAGCAGTTCTTC,CASSLGGWGLAVYNEQFF
TRBV20-1,few,TRBJ2-5,-,TGCAGTGCTAGAGATCATAGAAAACGGAAAGAGACCCAGTACTTC,CSARDHRKRKETQYF
TRBV28,few,TRBJ1-2,TRBD1,TGTGCCAGCAGAACGGACAGGCAAAACTATGGCTACACCTTC,CASRTDRQNYGYTF
TRBV5-1,-,TRBJ2-6,-,TGCGCCAGCAGCTTGGAGGCTGGGGCTGGGGCCAACGTCCTGACTTTC,CASSLEAGAGANVLTF
TRBV19,few,TRBJ2-6,-,TGTGCCAGTAGTCCTAATCCCCGACAGAGGTCTGGGGCCAACGTCCTGACTTTC,CASSPNPRQRSGANVLTF
TRBV4-2,-,TRBJ1-4,TRBD1,TGTGCCAGCAGCCAAGGTCGACAGGGGTCTAATGAAAAACTGTTTTTT,CASSQGRQGSNEKLFF
TRBV20-1,few,TRBJ2-2,-,TGCAGTGCTAGACAGGACCTGAGGGCGAACACCGGGGAGCTGTTTTTT,CSARQDLRANTGELFF
TRBV5-1,-,TRBJ2-2,TRBD1,TGCGCCAGCAGCTCTCAGGGGGCGGGGAACACCGGGGAGCTGTTTTTT,CASSSQGAGNTGELFF
TRBV15,-,TRBJ1-2,-,TGTGCCACCAGCAGAGATCAGGCGGACTATTATGGGAATGGCTACACCTTC,CATSRDQADYYGNGYTF
TRBV5-1,many,TRBJ1-4,-,TGCGCCAGCAGCTTCCAGGGGTTTAATGAAAAACTGTTTTTT,CASSFQGFNEKLFF
TRBV6-1,few,TRBJ2-7,-,TGTGCCAGCAGTGAACGACTAATGGGGACGGTCCGCGAGCAGTACTTC,CASSERLMGTVREQYF
TRBV6-5,many,TRBJ2-7,-,TGTGCCAGCAGTTATGACCCGGGGCGAACCTACGAGCAGTACTTC,CASSYDPGRTYEQYF
TRBV28,-,TRBJ2-7,TRBD1,TGTGCCAGCAGGGGACAGGGGGCCTCCTACGAGCAGTACTTC,CASRGQGASYEQYF
TRBV27,-,TRBJ2-7,TRBD1,TGTGCCAGCAGTTTATCGAGAATTACGGGACAGGGCTACGAGCAGTACTTC,CASSLSRITGQGYEQYF
TRBV24-1,many,TRBJ1-2,TRBD1,TGTGCCACCAGTGACGCTGACAGGGCGTATGGCTACACCTTC,CATSDADRAYGYTF
TRBV11-1,many,TRBJ2-2,-,TGTGCCAGCAGCTACAACACCTGGGGGGCCGGGGAGCTGTTTTTT,CASSYNTWGAGELFF
TRBV5-4,-,TRBJ2-7,TRBD1,TGTGCCAGCAGCTTGCCGGGACAGGGACCCTACGAGCAGTACTTC,CASSLPGQGPYEQYF
TRBV20-1,few,TRBJ2-7,TRBD2,TGCAGTGCTGGCACTAGCGGGGTCTACGAGCAGTACTTC,CSAGTSGVYEQYF
TRBV7-9,-,TRBJ2-2,-,TGTGCCAGCAGCACCGGGGAGCTGTTTTTT,CASSTGELFF
TRBV24-1,few,TRBJ2-1,-,TGTGCCACCAGTGATTATAGTGAGGGTAGCTACAATGAGCAGTTCTTC,CATSDYSEGSYNEQFF
TRBV5-6,few,TRBJ1-5,-,TGTGCCAGCAGCATTAGGAATCAGCCCCAGCATTTT,CASSIRNQPQHF
TRBV20-1,-,TRBJ2-4,TRBD2,TGCAGTGCTAGAGGCGCTAGCGGGGGTAGTAGAAACATTCAGTACTTC,CSARGASGGSRNIQYF
TRBV7-7,-,TRBJ2-3,-,TGTGCCAGCAGTAGGACGGTGGATCGAACAGATACGCAGTATTTT,CASSRTVDRTDTQYF